This T cell receptor beta chain originates from a study of blood T cell repertoires in COVID-19. Study as a whole: Acute and convalescent COVID-19 specimens originated in the United States, Italy and Spain. PBMCs, B-cell-depleted T cells, or T cells were the source of the cDNA or gDNA that made up the material.

Seattle's cohort entered during active infection and was followed longitudinally. In the authors' workflow: The assay estimated nucleated cells by amplifying reference gene primers. Some clones are missing from TCRdb's copy, which holds only in-frame ones; the method was immunoSEQ multiplex PCR. V and J calls and clone size are those listed in that table; D and trimming were worked out from the DNA. The sample holds 47,000 or so clones, about 76% seen once. There are a few counts of this clone. The origin of this receptor is a woman of 80 years or more with COVID-19, enrolled during active disease. The sequencing sample was made of peripheral blood.

In DNA form, the CDR3 reads TGCGCCAGCAGCTGGACAGGGTTAACTAACTATGGCTACACCTTC. It codes for CASSWTGLTNYGYTF. The chain links TRBV5-1 to TRBJ1-2; 8 bases agree with TRBD1. CDR1 and CDR2 from the germline V gene are SGHRS and YFSETQ. After removal of 3 bases from V and 0 bases from J, the junction contained 4 bases not matched to a gene. The CDR3 loop spans 15 amino acids. Variable domain in full (rest from reference TRBV5-1 and TRBJ1-2): KAGVTQTPRYLIKTRGQQVTLSCSPISGHRSVSWYQQTPGQGLQFLFEYFSETQRNKGNFPGRFSGRQFSNSRSEMNVSTLELGDSALYLCASSWTGLTNYGYTFGSGTRLTVV.